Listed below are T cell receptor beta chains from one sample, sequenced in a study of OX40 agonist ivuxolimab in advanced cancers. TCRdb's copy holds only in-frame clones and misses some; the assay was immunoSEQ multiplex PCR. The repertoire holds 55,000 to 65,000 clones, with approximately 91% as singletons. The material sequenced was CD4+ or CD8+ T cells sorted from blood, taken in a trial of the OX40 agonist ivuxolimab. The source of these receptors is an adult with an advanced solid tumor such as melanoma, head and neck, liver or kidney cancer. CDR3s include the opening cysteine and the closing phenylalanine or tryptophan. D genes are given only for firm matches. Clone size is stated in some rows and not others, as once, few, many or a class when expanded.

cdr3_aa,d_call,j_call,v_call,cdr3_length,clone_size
CSVSGHLSTEAFF,-,TRBJ1-1,TRBV29-1,13,-
CASSPFGLAGVATETQYF,TRBD2,TRBJ2-5,TRBV18,18,-
CASSSQQRSYEQYF,-,TRBJ2-7,TRBV2,14,-
CASSFSSGRYEQYF,TRBD2,TRBJ2-7,TRBV27,14,-
CASSSRNIQYF,-,TRBJ2-4,TRBV27,11,few
CASSGNQGARNEQFF,TRBD1,TRBJ2-1,TRBV6-5,15,-
CASSQGPDRASGELFF,TRBD1,TRBJ2-2,TRBV4-3,16,-
CASSYQAGGHYNEQFF,TRBD2,TRBJ2-1,TRBV6-5,16,-
CAWSGPLYEQYF,-,TRBJ2-7,TRBV30,12,once
CSASIRDTQYF,-,TRBJ2-3,TRBV20-1,11,-
CASSLGQGLETQYF,-,TRBJ2-5,TRBV5-4,14,-
CASSTRTGTGEQYF,TRBD1,TRBJ2-7,TRBV6-6,14,-
CASSLSPGRNTEAFF,-,TRBJ1-1,TRBV4-1,15,once
CASSTRPGASTDTQYF,-,TRBJ2-3,TRBV25-1,16,-
CASSHAGVSYNEQFF,TRBD2,TRBJ2-1,TRBV18,15,-
CASSLEGRGPQHF,-,TRBJ1-5,TRBV7-8,13,-
CSVTGQLGVEAFF,-,TRBJ1-1,TRBV29-1,13,few
CASAVMNEQFF,-,TRBJ2-1,TRBV6-6,11,-
CASSEGLAPHNEQFF,TRBD2,TRBJ2-1,TRBV4-1,15,-
CASRSSRGLAGEQYF,-,TRBJ2-5,TRBV12-2,15,-
CASSFFLGQSFDKNIQYF,TRBD1,TRBJ2-4,TRBV7-9,18,-
CASSVGQTGGYTF,-,TRBJ1-2,TRBV9,13,-
CASSARLAVLEQYF,-,TRBJ2-7,TRBV25-1,14,-
CASSFALGATNEKLFF,-,TRBJ1-4,TRBV7-9,16,once
CASSSPSGNEQFF,-,TRBJ2-1,TRBV7-2,13,-
CASSSRGSAGRGGYEQYF,-,TRBJ2-7,TRBV27,18,-
CASSLTGDETIQYF,-,TRBJ2-4,TRBV5-1,14,-
CASSPPRQGLGQPQHF,TRBD1,TRBJ1-5,TRBV28,16,-
CASSTRTSGLLAKNIQYF,TRBD2,TRBJ2-4,TRBV19,18,-
CASSSGLAGRNEQFF,TRBD2,TRBJ2-1,TRBV27,15,-
CASSPPQTGGGNQPQHF,TRBD1,TRBJ1-5,TRBV18,17,-